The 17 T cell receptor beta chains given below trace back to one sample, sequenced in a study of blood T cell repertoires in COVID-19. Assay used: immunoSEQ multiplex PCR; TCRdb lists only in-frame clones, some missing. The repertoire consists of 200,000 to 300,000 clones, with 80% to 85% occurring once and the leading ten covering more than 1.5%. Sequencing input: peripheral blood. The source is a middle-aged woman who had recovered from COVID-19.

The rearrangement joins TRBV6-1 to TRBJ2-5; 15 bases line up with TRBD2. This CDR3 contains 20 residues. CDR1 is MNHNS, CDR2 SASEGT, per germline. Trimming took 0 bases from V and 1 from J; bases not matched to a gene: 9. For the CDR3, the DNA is TGTGCCAGCAGTGAAGCGCTTCAGGGGACTAGCGGGGGGACCCAAGAGACCCAGTACTTC. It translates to CASSEALQGTSGGTQETQYF.

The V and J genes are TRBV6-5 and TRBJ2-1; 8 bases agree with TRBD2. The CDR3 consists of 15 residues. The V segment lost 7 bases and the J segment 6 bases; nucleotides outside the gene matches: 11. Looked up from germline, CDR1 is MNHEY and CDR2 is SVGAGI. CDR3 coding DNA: TGTGCCAGCACCCGACGGGGGGGCCTCTCCAATGAGCAGTTCTTC. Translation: CASTRRGGLSNEQFF.

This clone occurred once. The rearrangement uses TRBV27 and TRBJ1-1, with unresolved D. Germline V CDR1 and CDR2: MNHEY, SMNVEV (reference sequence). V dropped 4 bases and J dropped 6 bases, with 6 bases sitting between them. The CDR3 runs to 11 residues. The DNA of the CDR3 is TGTGCCAGCAGTTCTGGCCCTGAAGCTTTCTTT. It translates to CASSSGPEAFF.

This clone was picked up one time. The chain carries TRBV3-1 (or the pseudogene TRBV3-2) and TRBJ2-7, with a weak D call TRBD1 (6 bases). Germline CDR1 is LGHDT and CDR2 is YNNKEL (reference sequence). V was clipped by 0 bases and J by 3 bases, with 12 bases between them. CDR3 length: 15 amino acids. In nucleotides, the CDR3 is TGTGCCAGCAGCCAAGATCCAGGGGCCCTCTACGAGCAGTACTTC. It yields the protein CASSQDPGALYEQYF.

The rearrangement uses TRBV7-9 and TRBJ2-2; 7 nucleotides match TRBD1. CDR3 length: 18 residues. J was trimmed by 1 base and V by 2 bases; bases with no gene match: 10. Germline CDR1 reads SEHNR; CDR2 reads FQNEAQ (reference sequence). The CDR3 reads CASSLSPDRAVNTGELFF. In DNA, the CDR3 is TGTGCCAGCAGCTTATCCCCCGACAGGGCCGTGAACACCGGGGAGCTGTTTTTT. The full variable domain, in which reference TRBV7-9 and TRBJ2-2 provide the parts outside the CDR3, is DTGVSQNPRHKITKRGQNVTFRCDPISEHNRLYWYRQTLGQGPEFLTYFQNEAQLEKSRLLSDRFSAERPKGSFSTLEIQRTEQGDSAMYLCASSLSPDRAVNTGELFFGEGSRLTVL.

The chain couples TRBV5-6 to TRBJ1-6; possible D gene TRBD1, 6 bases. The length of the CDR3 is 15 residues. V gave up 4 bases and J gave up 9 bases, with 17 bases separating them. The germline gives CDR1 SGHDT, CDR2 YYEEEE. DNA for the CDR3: TGTGCCAGCAGCGTGCTACAGGGAGTGGTTTCACCCCTCCACTTT. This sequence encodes CASSVLQGVVSPLHF.

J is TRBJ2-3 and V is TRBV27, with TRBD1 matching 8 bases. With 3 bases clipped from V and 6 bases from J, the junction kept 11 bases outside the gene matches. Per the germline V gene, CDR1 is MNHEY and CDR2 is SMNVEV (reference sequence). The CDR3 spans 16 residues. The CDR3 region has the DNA TGTGCCAGCAGTTTTCTAAGGACAGGGTTTATGGATACGCAGTATTTT. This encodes CASSFLRTGFMDTQYF.

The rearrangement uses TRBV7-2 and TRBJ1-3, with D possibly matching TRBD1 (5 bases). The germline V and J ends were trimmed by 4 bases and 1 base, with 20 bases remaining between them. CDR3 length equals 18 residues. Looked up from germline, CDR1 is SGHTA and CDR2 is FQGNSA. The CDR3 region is CASSSDYGGVGSGNTIYF. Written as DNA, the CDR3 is TGTGCCAGCAGCTCGGACTATGGGGGTGTAGGATCTGGAAACACCATATATTTT.

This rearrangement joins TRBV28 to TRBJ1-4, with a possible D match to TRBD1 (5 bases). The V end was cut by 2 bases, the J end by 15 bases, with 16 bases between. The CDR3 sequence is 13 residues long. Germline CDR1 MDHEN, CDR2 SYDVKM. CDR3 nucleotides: TGTGCCAGCAGTTTAGGGTTACCGGGGGTTGTGTTTTTT. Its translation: CASSLGLPGVVFF.

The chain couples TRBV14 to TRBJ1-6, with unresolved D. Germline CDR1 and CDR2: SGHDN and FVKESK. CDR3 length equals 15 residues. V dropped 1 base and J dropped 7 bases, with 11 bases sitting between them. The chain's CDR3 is CASSQGTFRNSPLHF. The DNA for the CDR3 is TGTGCCAGCAGCCAAGGAACCTTTCGGAATTCACCCCTCCACTTT.

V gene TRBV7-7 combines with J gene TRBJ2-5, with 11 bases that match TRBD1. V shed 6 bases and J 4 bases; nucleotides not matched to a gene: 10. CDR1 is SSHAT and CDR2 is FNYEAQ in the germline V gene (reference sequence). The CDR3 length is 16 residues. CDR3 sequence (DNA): TGTGCCAGCAGTCCCGGGACAGGGGGTATTGGAGAGACCCAGTACTTC. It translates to CASSPGTGGIGETQYF.

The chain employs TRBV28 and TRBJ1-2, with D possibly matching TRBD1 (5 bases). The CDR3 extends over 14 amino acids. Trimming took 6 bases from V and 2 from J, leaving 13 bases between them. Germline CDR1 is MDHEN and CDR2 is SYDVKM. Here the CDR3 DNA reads TGTGCCAGCAGGCCCTTGCGACAGAACTATGGCTACACCTTC. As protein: CASRPLRQNYGYTF.

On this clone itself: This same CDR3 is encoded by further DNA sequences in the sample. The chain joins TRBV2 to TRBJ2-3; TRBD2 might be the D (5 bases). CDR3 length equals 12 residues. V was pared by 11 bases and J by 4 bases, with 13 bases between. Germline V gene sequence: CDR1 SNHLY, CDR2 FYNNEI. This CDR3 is CASRTGADTQYF. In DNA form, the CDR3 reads TGTGCCTCCCGGACTGGGGCAGATACGCAGTATTTT.

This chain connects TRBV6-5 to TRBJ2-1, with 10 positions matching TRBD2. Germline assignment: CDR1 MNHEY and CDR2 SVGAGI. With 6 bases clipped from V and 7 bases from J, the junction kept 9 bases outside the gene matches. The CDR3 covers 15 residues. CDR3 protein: CASRGAGGPGNEQFF. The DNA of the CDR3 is TGTGCCAGCAGGGGAGCGGGGGGGCCTGGGAATGAGCAGTTCTTC.

This CDR3 is CSVERTGYVTDTQYF. The DNA for the CDR3 is TGCAGCGTTGAAAGAACAGGCTACGTGACAGATACGCAGTATTTT. The chain combines TRBV29-1 with TRBJ2-3, with a tentative D call TRBD1 (5 bases). CDR3 size: 15 residues. CDR1 is SQVTM, CDR2 ANQGSEA, per germline. With 2 bases removed from V and 3 bases from J, the gap between germline ends came to 15 bases.

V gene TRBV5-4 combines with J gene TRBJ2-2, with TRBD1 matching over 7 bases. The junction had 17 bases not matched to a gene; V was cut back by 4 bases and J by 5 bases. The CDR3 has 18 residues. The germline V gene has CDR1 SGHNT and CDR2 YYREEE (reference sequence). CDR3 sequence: CASSTSTGKARGTGELFF. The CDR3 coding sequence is TGTGCCAGCAGCACCTCGACAGGGAAGGCTCGTGGGACCGGGGAGCTGTTTTTT.

The CDR3 DNA sequence: TGTGCCAGCAGCTATCTCAGACAGGCCGGGGAGCTGTTTTTT. Translating it yields CASSYLRQAGELFF. The chain combines TRBV11-2 with TRBJ2-2; TRBD1 is a possible D gene (6 bases). This CDR3 is built from 14 residues. V was shortened by 4 bases and J by 6 bases, with 12 bases between the two germline ends. Per the germline V gene, CDR1 is SGHAT and CDR2 is FQNNGV.